A selection of T cell receptor beta chains follows, all from one sample in a study of blood T cells in healthy people across ages. TCRdb reprocessed the 5' RACE reads via MiXCR and lists one record per CDR3 protein. The sample lists approximately 790,000 distinct CDR3 sequences, around two thirds occurring once. Sequenced material: blood. All receptors derive from a man aged 25-40 years in good health. CDR3s include the opening cysteine and the closing phenylalanine or tryptophan. A D gene is named only where the DNA matches it firmly. The size of a clone is reported for some rows only, either as once, few or many, or as a class for expanded clones.

J: TRBJ2-3; D: TRBD1; V: TRBV5-1; length: 16; size: -; CDR3: CASRVGDRGRTDTQYF; DNA: TGCGCCAGCAGGGTTGGTGACAGGGGGCGCACAGATACGCAGTATTTT
J: TRBJ2-7; D: -; V: TRBV7-3; length: 13; size: -; CDR3: CASSSGPSGEQYF; DNA: TGTGCCAGCAGCTCCGGGCCCTCGGGCGAGCAGTACTTC
J: TRBJ2-1; D: -; V: TRBV6-5; length: 16; size: -; CDR3: CASSSLASYSYNEQFF; DNA: TGTGCCAGCAGTTCCCTTGCTTCCTACTCCTACAATGAGCAGTTCTTC
J: TRBJ2-7; D: -; V: TRBV12-3/TRBV12-4; length: 12; size: -; CDR3: CASSLQLYEQYF; DNA: TGTGCCAGCAGTTTACAGCTATACGAGCAGTACTTC
J: TRBJ2-7; D: TRBD1; V: TRBV10-3; length: 14; size: -; CDR3: CAISGGDRAYEQYF; DNA: TGTGCCATCAGTGGGGGGGACAGGGCCTACGAGCAGTACTTC
J: TRBJ1-6; D: -; V: TRBV28; length: 12; size: -; CDR3: CASRVNNSPLHF; DNA: TGTGCCAGCAGGGTCAATAATTCACCCCTCCACTTT
J: TRBJ1-5; D: -; V: TRBV6-2/TRBV6-3; length: 17; size: -; CDR3: CASSDLAQTVSNQPQHF; DNA: TGTGCCAGCAGTGATCTCGCCCAGACAGTTAGCAATCAGCCCCAGCATTTT
J: TRBJ1-2; D: -; V: TRBV14; length: 18; size: -; CDR3: CASSQDGRGSKANYGYTF; DNA: TGTGCCAGCAGCCAAGATGGTCGCGGATCTAAAGCTAACTATGGCTACACCTTC
J: TRBJ1-5; D: -; V: TRBV7-2; length: 16; size: -; CDR3: CASSPRAGDGNQPQHF; DNA: TGTGCCAGCAGCCCGAGAGCCGGGGACGGCAATCAGCCCCAGCATTTT
J: TRBJ1-2; D: -; V: TRBV21-1; length: 15; size: -; CDR3: CASSKDEGRVNGYTF; DNA: TGTGCCAGCAGCAAAGATGAGGGCAGGGTCAACGGCTACACCTTC
J: TRBJ2-4; D: TRBD2; V: TRBV2; length: 16; size: few; CDR3: CASRGLAGGEQNIQYF; DNA: TGTGCCAGCAGGGGACTAGCGGGGGGAGAACAAAACATTCAGTACTTC
J: TRBJ2-7; D: TRBD1; V: TRBV10-3; length: 15; size: -; CDR3: CAIRDGQGAVYEQYF; DNA: TGTGCCATCAGGGACGGACAGGGGGCAGTCTACGAGCAGTACTTC
J: TRBJ2-7; D: -; V: TRBV7-2; length: 15; size: -; CDR3: CASSRGPSGTYEQYF; DNA: TGTGCCAGCAGCCGGGGGCCTAGCGGTACCTACGAGCAGTACTTC
J: TRBJ2-5; D: TRBD1; V: TRBV9; length: 15; size: -; CDR3: CASSWTGVGGETQYF; DNA: TGTGCCAGCAGTTGGACAGGGGTCGGCGGAGAGACCCAGTACTTC